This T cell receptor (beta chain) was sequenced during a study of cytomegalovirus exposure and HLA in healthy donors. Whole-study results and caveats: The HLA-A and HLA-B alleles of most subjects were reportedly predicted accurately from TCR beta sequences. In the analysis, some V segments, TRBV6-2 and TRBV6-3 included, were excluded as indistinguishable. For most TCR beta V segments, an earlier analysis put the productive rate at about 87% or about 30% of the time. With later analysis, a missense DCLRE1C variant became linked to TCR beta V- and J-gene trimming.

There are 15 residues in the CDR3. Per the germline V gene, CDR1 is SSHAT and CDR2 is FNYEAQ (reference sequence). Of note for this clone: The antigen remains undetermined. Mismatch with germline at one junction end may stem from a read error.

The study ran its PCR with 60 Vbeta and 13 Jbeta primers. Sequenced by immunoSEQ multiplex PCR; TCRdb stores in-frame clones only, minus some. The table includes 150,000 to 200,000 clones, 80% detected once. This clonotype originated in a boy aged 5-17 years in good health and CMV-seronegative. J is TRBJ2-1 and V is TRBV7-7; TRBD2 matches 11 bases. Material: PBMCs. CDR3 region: CASSLAGGFYNEQFF. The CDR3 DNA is TGTGCTAGCAGCTTAGCGGGAGGGTTCTACAATGAGCAGTTCTTC.